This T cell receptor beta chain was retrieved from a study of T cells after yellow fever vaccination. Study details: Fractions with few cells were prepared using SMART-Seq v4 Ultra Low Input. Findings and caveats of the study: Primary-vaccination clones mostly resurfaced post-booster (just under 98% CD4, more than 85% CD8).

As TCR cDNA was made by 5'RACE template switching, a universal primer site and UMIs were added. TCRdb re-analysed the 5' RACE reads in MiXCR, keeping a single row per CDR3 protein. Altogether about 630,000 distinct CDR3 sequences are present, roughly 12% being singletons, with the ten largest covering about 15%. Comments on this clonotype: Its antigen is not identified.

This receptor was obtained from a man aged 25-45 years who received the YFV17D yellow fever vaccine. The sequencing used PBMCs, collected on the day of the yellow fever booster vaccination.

The CDR3 nucleotides read TGCGCCAGCAGCCAGCTACACCAGGGAGACTATGGCTACACCTTC. Its translation is CASSQLHQGDYGYTF. The chain couples TRBV4-3 to TRBJ1-2; possible D gene TRBD1, 5 bases. The germline V gene has CDR1 LGHNA and CDR2 YSLEER. Trimming took off 3 bases at V and 3 bases at J, with 14 bases between the two ends. The CDR3 covers 15 residues.